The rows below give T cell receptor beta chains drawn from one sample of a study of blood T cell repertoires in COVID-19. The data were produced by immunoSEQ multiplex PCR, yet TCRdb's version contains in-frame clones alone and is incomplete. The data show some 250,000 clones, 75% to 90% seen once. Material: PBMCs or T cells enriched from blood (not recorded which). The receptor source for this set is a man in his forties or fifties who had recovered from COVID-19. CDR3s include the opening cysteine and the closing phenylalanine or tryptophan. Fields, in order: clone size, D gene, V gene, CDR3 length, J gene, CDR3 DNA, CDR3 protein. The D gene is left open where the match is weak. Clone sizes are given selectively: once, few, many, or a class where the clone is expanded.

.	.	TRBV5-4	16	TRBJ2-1	TGTGCCAGCAGCTTCAAGACAGGGGAGGGGTACAATGAGCAGTTCTTC	CASSFKTGEGYNEQFF
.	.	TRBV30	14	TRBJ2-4	TGTGCCTGGAAGCAGGGGCCAGCCAAAAACATTCAGTACTTC	CAWKQGPAKNIQYF
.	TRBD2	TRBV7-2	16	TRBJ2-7	TGTGCCAGCAGCGTAAACGGGCGCGGGGGGGCGGAAGAGCAGTACTTC	CASSVNGRGGAEEQYF
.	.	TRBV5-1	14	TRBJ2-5	TGCGCCAGCAGCTTTAGACAGTTACAAGAGACCCAGTACTTC	CASSFRQLQETQYF
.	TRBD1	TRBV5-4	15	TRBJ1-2	TGTGCCAGCAGCTCCATGGGGCAGGGGGCTGATGGCTACACCTTC	CASSSMGQGADGYTF
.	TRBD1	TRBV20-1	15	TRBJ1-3	TGCAGTGCTAGTAGGGGCAGGGGGCTCGGAAACACCATATATTTT	CSASRGRGLGNTIYF
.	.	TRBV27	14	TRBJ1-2	TGTGCCAGCACCGACAGCCCCAGGAACTATGGCTACACCTTC	CASTDSPRNYGYTF
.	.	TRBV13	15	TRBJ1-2	TGTGCCAGCAGCTCCGTATCGACTCATAACTATGGCTACACCTTC	CASSSVSTHNYGYTF
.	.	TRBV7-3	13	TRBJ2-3	TGTGCCACTTCTAGCGCCCGGACAGATACGCAGTATTTT	CATSSARTDTQYF
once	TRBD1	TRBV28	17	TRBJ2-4	TGTGCCAGCATTCGTCCCGGGACAGGGACCGCGGAAAACATTCAGTACTTC	CASIRPGTGTAENIQYF
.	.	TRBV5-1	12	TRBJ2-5	TGCGCCAGCTACACCCGGGGAGAGACCCAGTACTTC	CASYTRGETQYF
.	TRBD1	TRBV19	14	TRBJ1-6	TGTGCCAGTAGTACACAGGGGGCTAATTCACCCCTCCACTTT	CASSTQGANSPLHF
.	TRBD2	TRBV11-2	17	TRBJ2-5	TGTGCCAGCAGCTTAGTTGGCGGGACTACTGAGCAAGAGACCCAGTACTTC	CASSLVGGTTEQETQYF
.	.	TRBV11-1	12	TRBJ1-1	TGTGCCAGCAGCTTCGGGAACACTGAAGCTTTCTTT	CASSFGNTEAFF
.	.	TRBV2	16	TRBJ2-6	TGTGCCAGCAGTGAACAGGGTAGCTCTGGGGCCAACGTCCTGACTTTC	CASSEQGSSGANVLTF
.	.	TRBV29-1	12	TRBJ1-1	TGCAGCGTGCGGATAACAAACACTGAAGCTTTCTTT	CSVRITNTEAFF
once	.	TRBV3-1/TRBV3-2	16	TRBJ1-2	TGTGCCAGCAGCCAAGACAGCCTAGCGCGCCGTCAGGGCTACACCTTC	CASSQDSLARRQGYTF
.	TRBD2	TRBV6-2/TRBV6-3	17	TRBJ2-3	TGTGCCAGCAGTGCTTCCGGGACTAGCGGGAGTCCAAATACGCAGTATTTT	CASSASGTSGSPNTQYF
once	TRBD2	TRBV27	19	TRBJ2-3	TGTGCCAGCAGTTTATCGGGCTGGGCTAGCGGGGGGTGGTCAGATACGCAGTATTTT	CASSLSGWASGGWSDTQYF
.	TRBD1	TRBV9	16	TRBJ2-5	TGTGCCAGCAGCCCGTGGGGACAGGGGTTCCAAGAGACCCAGTACTTC	CASSPWGQGFQETQYF
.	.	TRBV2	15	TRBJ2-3	TGTGCCAGCAGTGATAGGGGACTTACACCGGATACGCAGTATTTT	CASSDRGLTPDTQYF
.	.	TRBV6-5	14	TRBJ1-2	TGTGCCAGCAGTTACGGTGTGTCCCCTACCGGCTACACCTTC	CASSYGVSPTGYTF
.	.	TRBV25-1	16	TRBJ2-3	TGTGCCAGCAGTGAATCGGACGGGAGAACGGCAGATACGCAGTATTTT	CASSESDGRTADTQYF
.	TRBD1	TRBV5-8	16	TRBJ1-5	TGTGCCAGCAGCTCATACACAGGGGGTGACAATCAGCCCCAGCATTTT	CASSSYTGGDNQPQHF
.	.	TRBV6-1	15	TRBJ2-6	TGTGCCAGCAGTGAGCCGGGGACTGGGGCCAACGTCCTGACTTTC	CASSEPGTGANVLTF
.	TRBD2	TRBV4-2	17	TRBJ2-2	TGTGCCAGCAGCCAAGAGGGACTAGCGGGAGAGGGCGGGGAGCTGTTTTTT	CASSQEGLAGEGGELFF
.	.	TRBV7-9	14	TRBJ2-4	TGTGCCAGCACCTTCTCTAGCGAGGAAAACATTCAGTACTTC	CASTFSSEENIQYF
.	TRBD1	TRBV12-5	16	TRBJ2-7	TGTGCTAGTGGTTTGGGCACAGGGGGTTTGCCCTACGAGCAGTACTTC	CASGLGTGGLPYEQYF
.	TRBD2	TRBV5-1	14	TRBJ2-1	TGCGCCAGCAGCTTGGGACTAGCGGAAAATGAGCAGTTCTTC	CASSLGLAENEQFF